This TCR beta chain was captured in a study of T cell repertoires in cytomegalovirus infection. About the research overall: Researchers turned to recently identified HLA-C-restricted CMV epitopes as well as well-studied HLA-B-restricted ones.

Notes on the study in general: CMV-specific TCR beta clonotypes restricted by HLA-C were the ones dominating the ex vivo response.

This CDR3 is built from 18 residues. The V gene lost 1 base and the J gene lost 3 bases, with 21 bases spanning the gap. Germline V lookup: CDR1 LGHDT, CDR2 YNNKEL (reference sequence). On this clonotype itself: Its antigen is not known.

TCRdb analysed the reads with MiXCR anew, one entry per CDR3 protein. There are 650,000 to 900,000 distinct CDR3 sequences in the sample; approximately 32% occur only once, and over 10% lies in the top ten. Sequenced material: cultured CD8+ T cells from PBMCs, taken from culture after CMV antigen stimulation. The clonotype was recovered from a human donor in good health (CMV status not recorded). Some clones in this sample may be carry-over from other donors' samples. V usage is TRBV3-1 and J usage is TRBJ1-2; no reliable D call. The CDR3 here is CASSQGFFFDLNDYGYTF. DNA for the CDR3: TGTGCCAGCAGCCAAGGGTTCTTTTTCGATCTGAATGACTATGGCTACACCTTC.